A selection of T cell receptor beta chains follows, all from one sample in a study of technical replicates of blood from several donors. TCRdb's table, derived via immunoSEQ multiplex PCR, lists solely in-frame clones and lacks some. The sample holds some 48,000 clones, roughly nine tenths seen once. The specimen sequenced was PBMCs. Receptors originate from a human donor in good health. Some clones in this sample may be carry-over from other donors' samples. CDR3s include the opening cysteine and the closing phenylalanine or tryptophan. D genes are given only for firm matches. Clone size is shown for a subset of rows, as once, few, many or a class of expanded clone.

d_call,j_call,cdr3_length,v_call,clone_size,cdr3_aa,cdr3_nt
TRBD1,TRBJ2-5,15,TRBV30,few,CAWSRDRGRQETQYF,TGTGCCTGGAGCCGGGACAGGGGGCGTCAAGAGACCCAGTACTTC
TRBD2,TRBJ2-1,15,TRBV10-3,.,CATTSGGAGVNEQFF,TGTGCCACGACTAGCGGGGGGGCAGGGGTTAATGAGCAGTTCTTC
TRBD1,TRBJ2-7,16,TRBV25-1,.,CASSDGTGALTYEQYF,TGTGCCAGCAGTGACGGGACAGGGGCACTCACCTACGAGCAGTACTTC
TRBD1,TRBJ1-1,16,TRBV5-4,.,CASRPWDSGTGGEAFF,TGTGCCAGCAGACCGTGGGATTCTGGGACAGGGGGGGAGGCTTTCTTT
TRBD1,TRBJ1-4,16,TRBV7-9,.,CATPRDREATNEKLFF,TGTGCCACCCCGAGGGACAGGGAGGCAACTAATGAAAAACTGTTTTTT
.,TRBJ1-2,14,TRBV5-1,.,CASSLEQGADGYTF,TGCGCCAGCAGCTTGGAACAGGGAGCTGATGGCTACACCTTC
TRBD2,TRBJ2-6,14,TRBV5-1,.,CASRGGSGANVLTF,TGCGCCTCCCGGGGGGGTAGTGGGGCCAACGTCCTGACTTTC
.,TRBJ1-3,14,TRBV2,.,CASSQGTTGNTIYF,TGTGCCAGCAGCCAAGGGACAACTGGAAACACCATATATTTT
TRBD2,TRBJ2-7,15,TRBV7-2,.,CASSLAASGRYEQYF,TGTGCCAGCAGCTTAGCGGCTAGCGGGAGATACGAGCAGTACTTC
.,TRBJ2-7,11,TRBV5-4,.,CASGNRDEQYF,TGTGCCAGCGGTAACAGGGACGAGCAGTACTTC
.,TRBJ2-2,12,TRBV19,.,CASTQDTGELFF,TGTGCCAGTACTCAGGACACCGGGGAGCTGTTTTTT
.,TRBJ2-2,19,TRBV9,.,CASSVASWGGLANTGELFF,TGTGCCAGCAGCGTAGCCTCTTGGGGGGGCCTCGCGAACACCGGGGAGCTGTTTTTT
.,TRBJ2-4,12,TRBV30,.,CAWSVLGNIQYF,TGTGCCTGGAGTGTACTAGGAAACATTCAGTACTTC
.,TRBJ2-2,16,TRBV5-1,.,CASSLSAVWDTGELFF,TGCGCCAGCAGCTTGTCTGCGGTCTGGGACACCGGGGAGCTGTTTTTT
TRBD1,TRBJ2-5,17,TRBV25-1,.,CASSNTRDRGRGETQYF,TGTGCCAGCAGCAACACCCGGGACAGGGGGCGCGGAGAGACCCAGTACTTC
TRBD1,TRBJ2-2,16,TRBV19,.,CASSLQTGTNTGELFF,TGTGCCAGTAGTCTTCAGACAGGGACGAACACCGGGGAGCTGTTTTTT
TRBD1,TRBJ1-4,16,TRBV9,.,CASSTGRGQTNEKLFF,TGTGCCAGCAGCACCGGCAGGGGGCAAACTAATGAAAAACTGTTTTTT
TRBD1,TRBJ2-7,11,TRBV6-1,.,CASRTGTEQYF,TGTGCCAGCAGGACAGGGACCGAGCAGTACTTC
TRBD1,TRBJ1-2,13,TRBV7-2,.,CASSTGVGYGYTF,TGTGCCAGCAGCACAGGGGTCGGCTATGGCTACACCTTC
TRBD2,TRBJ2-3,18,TRBV11-2,.,CASSLDGRASGATDTQYF,TGTGCCAGCAGCTTAGACGGGAGGGCTAGCGGAGCCACAGATACGCAGTATTTT
.,TRBJ1-2,14,TRBV10-3,.,CAISERRDTYGYTF,TGTGCCATCAGTGAGAGACGGGATACCTATGGCTACACCTTC
.,TRBJ1-5,14,TRBV6-5,.,CASSFTGINQPQHF,TGTGCCAGCAGTTTCACAGGGATCAATCAGCCCCAGCATTTT
TRBD1,TRBJ1-1,15,TRBV18,.,CASSPFSTGYTEAFF,TGTGCCAGCTCACCGTTTTCGACAGGGTACACTGAAGCTTTCTTT
.,TRBJ1-2,15,TRBV2,.,CASTREGDTAYGYTF,TGTGCCAGCACCCGAGAGGGGGACACAGCCTATGGCTACACCTTC
.,TRBJ2-2,14,TRBV7-6,.,CASSSTTNTGELFF,TGTGCCAGCAGCTCGACTACGAACACCGGGGAGCTGTTTTTT
.,TRBJ1-1,14,TRBV7-2,.,CASSLVRVNTEAFF,TGTGCCAGCAGCTTAGTCCGCGTGAACACTGAAGCTTTCTTT
TRBD1,TRBJ1-2,14,TRBV7-2,.,CASSLGQGNYGYTF,TGTGCCAGCAGCTTAGGACAGGGGAACTATGGCTACACCTTC
.,TRBJ2-2,15,TRBV5-4,.,CASSFGLAGSGELFF,TGTGCCAGCAGCTTCGGGTTAGCCGGTTCCGGGGAGCTGTTTTTT
TRBD2,TRBJ2-1,15,TRBV6-4,.,CASSETSGAYNEQFF,TGTGCCAGCAGCGAGACTAGCGGGGCCTACAATGAGCAGTTCTTC
.,TRBJ2-5,15,TRBV7-2,.,CASSLVGGKEETQYF,TGTGCCAGCAGCTTAGTCGGGGGTAAAGAAGAGACCCAGTACTTC
TRBD1,TRBJ1-1,12,TRBV29-1,.,CSGDRSNTEAFF,TGCAGCGGGGACAGGTCGAACACTGAAGCTTTCTTT
TRBD2,TRBJ2-7,14,TRBV2,.,CASMKRLAEHEQYF,TGTGCCAGTATGAAACGGCTAGCGGAGCACGAGCAGTACTTC
TRBD1,TRBJ1-4,15,TRBV6-1,.,CASSDWDRGIEKLFF,TGTGCCAGCAGTGACTGGGACAGGGGAATTGAAAAACTGTTTTTT
.,TRBJ1-1,14,TRBV10-3,.,CAISDGGEDTEAFF,TGTGCCATCAGTGATGGGGGCGAGGACACTGAAGCTTTCTTT
.,TRBJ1-2,12,TRBV11-1,.,CASKGRDYGYTF,TGTGCCAGCAAGGGCAGGGACTATGGCTACACCTTC